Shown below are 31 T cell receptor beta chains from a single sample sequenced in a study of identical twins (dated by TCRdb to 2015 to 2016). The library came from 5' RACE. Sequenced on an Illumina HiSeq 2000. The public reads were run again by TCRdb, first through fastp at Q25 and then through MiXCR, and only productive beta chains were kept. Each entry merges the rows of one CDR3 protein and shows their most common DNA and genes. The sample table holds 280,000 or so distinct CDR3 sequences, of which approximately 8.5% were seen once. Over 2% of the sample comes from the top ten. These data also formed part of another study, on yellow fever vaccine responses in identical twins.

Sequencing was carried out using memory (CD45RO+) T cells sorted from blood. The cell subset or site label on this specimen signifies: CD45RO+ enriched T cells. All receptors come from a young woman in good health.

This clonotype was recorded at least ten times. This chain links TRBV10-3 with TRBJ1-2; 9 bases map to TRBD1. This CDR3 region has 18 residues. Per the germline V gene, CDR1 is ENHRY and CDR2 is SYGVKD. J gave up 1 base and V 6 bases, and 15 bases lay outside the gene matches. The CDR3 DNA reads TGTGCCATCAGCGGATCAGGGACAGGGATTCGCGGTAACTATGGCTACACCTTC. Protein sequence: CAISGSGTGIRGNYGYTF.

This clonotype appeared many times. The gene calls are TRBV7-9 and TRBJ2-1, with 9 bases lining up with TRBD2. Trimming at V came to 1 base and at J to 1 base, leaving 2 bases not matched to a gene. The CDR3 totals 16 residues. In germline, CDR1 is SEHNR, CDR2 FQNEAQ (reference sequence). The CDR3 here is CASSLGLAGSYNEQFF. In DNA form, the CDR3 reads TGTGCCAGCAGCTTAGGTCTAGCGGGATCCTACAATGAGCAGTTCTTC.

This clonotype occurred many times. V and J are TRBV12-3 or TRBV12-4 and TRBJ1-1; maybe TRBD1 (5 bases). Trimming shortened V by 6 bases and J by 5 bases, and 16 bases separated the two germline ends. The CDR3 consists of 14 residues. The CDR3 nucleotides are TGTGCCAGCAGCCCTGGACAAGGGCAAACTGAAGCTTTCTTT. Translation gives CASSPGQGQTEAFF.

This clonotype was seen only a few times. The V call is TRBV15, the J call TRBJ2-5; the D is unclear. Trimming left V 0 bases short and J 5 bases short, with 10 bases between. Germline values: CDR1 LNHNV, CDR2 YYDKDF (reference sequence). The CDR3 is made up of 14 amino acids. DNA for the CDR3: TGTGCCACCAGCAGAGAATTGGGTGGCGAGACCCAGTACTTC. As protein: CATSRELGGETQYF.

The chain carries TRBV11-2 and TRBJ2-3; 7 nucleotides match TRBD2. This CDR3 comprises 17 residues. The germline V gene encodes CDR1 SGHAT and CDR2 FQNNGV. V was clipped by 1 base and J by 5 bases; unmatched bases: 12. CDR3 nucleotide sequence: TGTGCCAGCAGCTTAGGAACCGGGATCCGCGGGAGAGATACGCAGTATTTT. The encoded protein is CASSLGTGIRGRDTQYF.

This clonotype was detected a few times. CDR3 region: CAISESTGRETQYF. The CDR3 DNA sequence: TGTGCCATCAGTGAGTCGACTGGACGAGAGACCCAGTACTTC. This sequence joins TRBV10-3 and TRBJ2-5; D not certain. CDR1 and CDR2 (germline): ENHRY, SYGVKD. With 0 bases removed from V and 4 bases from J, the gap between germline ends came to 9 bases. CDR3 size: 14 residues.

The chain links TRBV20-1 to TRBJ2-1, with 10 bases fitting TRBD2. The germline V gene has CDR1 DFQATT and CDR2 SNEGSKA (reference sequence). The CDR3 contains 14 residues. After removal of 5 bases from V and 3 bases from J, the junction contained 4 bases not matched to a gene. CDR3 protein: CSAGGLAVYNEQFF. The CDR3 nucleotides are TGCAGTGCTGGTGGACTAGCGGTCTACAATGAGCAGTTCTTC.

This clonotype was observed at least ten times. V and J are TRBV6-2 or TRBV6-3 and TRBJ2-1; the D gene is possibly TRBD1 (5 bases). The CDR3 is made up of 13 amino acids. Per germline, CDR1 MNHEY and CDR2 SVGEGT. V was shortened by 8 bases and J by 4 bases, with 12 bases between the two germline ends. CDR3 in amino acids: CASLMTAYNEQFF. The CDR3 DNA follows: TGTGCCAGCCTCATGACAGCTTACAATGAGCAGTTCTTC.

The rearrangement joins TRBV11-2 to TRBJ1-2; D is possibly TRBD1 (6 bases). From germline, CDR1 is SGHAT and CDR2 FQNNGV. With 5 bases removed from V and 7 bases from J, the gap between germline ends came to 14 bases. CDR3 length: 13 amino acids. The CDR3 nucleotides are TGTGCCAGCAGCCAACTACAGGGTAGTGGCTACACCTTC. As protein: CASSQLQGSGYTF.

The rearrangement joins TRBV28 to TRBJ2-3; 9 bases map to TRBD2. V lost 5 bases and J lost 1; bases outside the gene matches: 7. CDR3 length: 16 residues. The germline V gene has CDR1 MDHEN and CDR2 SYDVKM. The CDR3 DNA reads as TGTGCCAGCAGTCCCCACGCTAGCGGGGGCACAGATACGCAGTATTTT. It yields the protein CASSPHASGGTDTQYF.

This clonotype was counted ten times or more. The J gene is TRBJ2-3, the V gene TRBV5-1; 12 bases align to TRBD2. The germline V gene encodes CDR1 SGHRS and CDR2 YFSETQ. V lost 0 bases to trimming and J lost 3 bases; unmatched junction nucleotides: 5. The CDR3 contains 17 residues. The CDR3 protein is CASSLETSGRGTDTQYF. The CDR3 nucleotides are TGCGCCAGCAGCTTGGAGACTAGCGGGAGAGGGACAGATACGCAGTATTTT.

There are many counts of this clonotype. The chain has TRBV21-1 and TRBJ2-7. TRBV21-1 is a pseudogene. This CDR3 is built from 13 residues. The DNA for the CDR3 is TGTGCCAGCAGCAAAGGACGGCTCTACGAGCAGTACGTC. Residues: CASSKGRLYEQYV.

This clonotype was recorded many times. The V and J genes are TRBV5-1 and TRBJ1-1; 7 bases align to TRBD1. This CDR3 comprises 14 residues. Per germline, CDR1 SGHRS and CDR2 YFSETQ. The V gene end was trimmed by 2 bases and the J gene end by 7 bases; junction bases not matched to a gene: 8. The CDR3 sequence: CASSFSGGLVEAFF. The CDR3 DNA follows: TGCGCCAGCAGCTTTTCAGGGGGGTTAGTTGAAGCTTTCTTT. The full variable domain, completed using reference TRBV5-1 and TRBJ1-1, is KAGVTQTPRYLIKTRGQQVTLSCSPISGHRSVSWYQQTPGQGLQFLFEYFSETQRNKGNFPGRFSGRQFSNSRSEMNVSTLELGDSALYLCASSFSGGLVEAFFGQGTRLTVV.

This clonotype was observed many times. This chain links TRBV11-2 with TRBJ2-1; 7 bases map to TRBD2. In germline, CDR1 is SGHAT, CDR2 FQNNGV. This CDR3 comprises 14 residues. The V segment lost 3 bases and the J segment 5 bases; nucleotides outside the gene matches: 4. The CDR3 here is CASSFLRENNEQFF. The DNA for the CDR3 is TGTGCCAGCAGCTTCTTGCGGGAGAACAATGAGCAGTTCTTC.

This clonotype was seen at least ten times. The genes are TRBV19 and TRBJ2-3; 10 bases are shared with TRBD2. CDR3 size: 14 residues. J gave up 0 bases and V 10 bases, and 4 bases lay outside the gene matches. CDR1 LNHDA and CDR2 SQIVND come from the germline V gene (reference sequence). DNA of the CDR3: TGTGCCACCACTAGCGGGGTTAGCACAGATACGCAGTATTTT. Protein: CATTSGVSTDTQYF.

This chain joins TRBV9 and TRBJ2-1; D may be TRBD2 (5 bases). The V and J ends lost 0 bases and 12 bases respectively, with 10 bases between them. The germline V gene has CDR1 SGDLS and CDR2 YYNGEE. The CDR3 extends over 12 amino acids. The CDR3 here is CASSVDGISQFF. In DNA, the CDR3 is TGTGCCAGCAGCGTAGACGGGATATCGCAGTTCTTC.

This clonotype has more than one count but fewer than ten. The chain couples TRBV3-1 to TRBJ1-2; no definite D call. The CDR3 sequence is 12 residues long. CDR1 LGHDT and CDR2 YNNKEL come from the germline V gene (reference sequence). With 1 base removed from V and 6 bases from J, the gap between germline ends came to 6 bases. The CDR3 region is CASSQGVNGYTF. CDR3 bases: TGTGCCAGCAGCCAAGGGGTGAATGGCTACACCTTC.

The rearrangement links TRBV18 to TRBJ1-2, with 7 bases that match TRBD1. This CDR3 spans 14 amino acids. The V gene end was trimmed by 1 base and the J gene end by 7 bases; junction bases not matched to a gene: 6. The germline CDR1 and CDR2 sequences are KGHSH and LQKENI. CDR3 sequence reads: CASSPQGQVGGYTF. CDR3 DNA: TGTGCCAGCTCACCACAAGGACAGGTCGGTGGCTACACCTTC.

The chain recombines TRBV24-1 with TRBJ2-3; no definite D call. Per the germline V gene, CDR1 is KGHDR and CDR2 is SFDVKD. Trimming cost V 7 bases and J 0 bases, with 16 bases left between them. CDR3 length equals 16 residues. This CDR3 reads CATRTGTGGSTDTQYF. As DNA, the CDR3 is TGTGCCACCAGGACGGGCACTGGCGGAAGCACAGATACGCAGTATTTT.

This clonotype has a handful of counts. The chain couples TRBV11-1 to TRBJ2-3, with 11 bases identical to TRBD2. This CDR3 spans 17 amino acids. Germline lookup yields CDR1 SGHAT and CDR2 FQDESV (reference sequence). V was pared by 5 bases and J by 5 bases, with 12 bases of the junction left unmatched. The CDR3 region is CASSIPGLAETKDTQYF. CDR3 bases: TGTGCCAGCAGCATTCCGGGACTAGCGGAGACTAAAGATACGCAGTATTTT.

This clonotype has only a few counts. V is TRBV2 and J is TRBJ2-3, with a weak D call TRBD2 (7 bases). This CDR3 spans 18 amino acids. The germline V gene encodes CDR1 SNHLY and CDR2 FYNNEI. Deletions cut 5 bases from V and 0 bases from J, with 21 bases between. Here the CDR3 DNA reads TGTGCCAGCAGTCTACTAGCGAGAGGGGGACCTAGCACAGATACGCAGTATTTT. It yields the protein CASSLLARGGPSTDTQYF.

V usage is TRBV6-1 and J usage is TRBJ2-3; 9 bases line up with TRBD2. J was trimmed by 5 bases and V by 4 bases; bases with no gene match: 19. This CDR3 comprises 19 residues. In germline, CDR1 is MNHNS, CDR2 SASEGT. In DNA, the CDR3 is TGTGCCAGCAGTGTTTTAGCGGGGGAGAGACCACCGCGACGAGATACGCAGTATTTT. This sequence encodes CASSVLAGERPPRRDTQYF.

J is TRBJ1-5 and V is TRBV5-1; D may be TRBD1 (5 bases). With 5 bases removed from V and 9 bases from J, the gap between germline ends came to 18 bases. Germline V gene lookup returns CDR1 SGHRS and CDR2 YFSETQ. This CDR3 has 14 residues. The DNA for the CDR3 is TGCGCCAGCAGACTCTCGGGGGAGGGTGGGCCCCAGCATTTT. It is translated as CASRLSGEGGPQHF.

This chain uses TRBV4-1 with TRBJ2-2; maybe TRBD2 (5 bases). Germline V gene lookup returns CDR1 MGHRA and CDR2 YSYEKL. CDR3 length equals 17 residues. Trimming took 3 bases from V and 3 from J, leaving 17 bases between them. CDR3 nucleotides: TGCGCCAGCAGCCATGGGCAGCGGACTGGGGACACCGGGGAGCTGTTTTTT. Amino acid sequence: CASSHGQRTGDTGELFF.

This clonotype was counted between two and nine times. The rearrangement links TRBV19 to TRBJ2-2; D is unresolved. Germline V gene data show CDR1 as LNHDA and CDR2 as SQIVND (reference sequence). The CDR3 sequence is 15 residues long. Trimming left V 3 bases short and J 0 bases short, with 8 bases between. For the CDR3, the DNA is TGTGCCAGTAGTATCTTCAGAACGAACACCGGGGAGCTGTTTTTT. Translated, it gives CASSIFRTNTGELFF.

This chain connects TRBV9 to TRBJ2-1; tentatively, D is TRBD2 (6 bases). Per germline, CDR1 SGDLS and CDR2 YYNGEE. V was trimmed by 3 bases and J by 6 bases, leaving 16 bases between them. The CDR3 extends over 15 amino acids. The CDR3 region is CASSAPGFSGNEQFF. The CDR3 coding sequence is TGTGCCAGCAGCGCCCCAGGGTTTAGCGGCAATGAGCAGTTCTTC.

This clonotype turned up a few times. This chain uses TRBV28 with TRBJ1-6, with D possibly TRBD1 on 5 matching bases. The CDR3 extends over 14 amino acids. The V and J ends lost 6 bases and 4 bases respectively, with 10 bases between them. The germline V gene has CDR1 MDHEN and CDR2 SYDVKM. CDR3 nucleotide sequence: TGTGCCAGCAGCAAGGGACTTTATAATTCACCCCTCCACTTT. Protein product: CASSKGLYNSPLHF.

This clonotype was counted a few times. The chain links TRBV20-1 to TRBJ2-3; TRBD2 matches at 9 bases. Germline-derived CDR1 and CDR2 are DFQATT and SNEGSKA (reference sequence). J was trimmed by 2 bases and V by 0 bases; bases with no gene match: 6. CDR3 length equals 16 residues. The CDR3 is CSARDPGLADTDTQYF. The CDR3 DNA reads TGCAGTGCTAGAGATCCGGGACTAGCTGACACAGATACGCAGTATTTT.

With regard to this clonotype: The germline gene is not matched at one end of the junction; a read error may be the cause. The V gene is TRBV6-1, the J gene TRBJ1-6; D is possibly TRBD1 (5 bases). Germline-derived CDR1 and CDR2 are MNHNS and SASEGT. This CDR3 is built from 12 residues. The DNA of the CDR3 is TGTGCCAGTCAGGGCTATAGTTCACCCCTCCACTTT. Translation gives CASQGYSSPLHF.

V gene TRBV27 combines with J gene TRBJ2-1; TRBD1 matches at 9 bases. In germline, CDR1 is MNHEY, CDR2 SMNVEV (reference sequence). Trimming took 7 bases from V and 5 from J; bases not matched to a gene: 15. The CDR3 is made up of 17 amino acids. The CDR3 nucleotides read TGTGCCAGCAAACCGGGACAGGGCCCAGTCCGCGACAATGAGCAGTTCTTC. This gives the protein CASKPGQGPVRDNEQFF.

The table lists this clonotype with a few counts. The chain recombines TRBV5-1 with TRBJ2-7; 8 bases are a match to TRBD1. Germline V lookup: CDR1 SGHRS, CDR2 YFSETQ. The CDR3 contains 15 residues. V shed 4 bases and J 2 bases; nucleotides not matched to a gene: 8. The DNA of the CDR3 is TGCGCCAGCAGCCAAGGTGGGACAGGCCCCTACGAGCAGTACTTC. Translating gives CASSQGGTGPYEQYF.